This T cell receptor (beta chain) was sequenced during a study of cytomegalovirus exposure and HLA in healthy donors. Whole-study results and caveats: Information on immune exposure was restricted to one variable (CMV serostatus). The study listed approximately 160 cytomegalovirus-associated TCR beta chains. In a later analysis, specific HLA alleles were associated with approximately 17,000 TCR beta sequences at a 0.05 false discovery rate. Presence/absence analyses rested on an assumption that sequencing depth was roughly uniform across donors.

On this clone: The target antigen is unknown.

13 Jbeta primers and 60 Vbeta primers were used for the PCR. Libraries were prepared by immunoSEQ multiplex PCR; TCRdb keeps only in-frame clonotypes and omits some of them. The sample has over 110,000 clones, 70% to 85% seen once; the top ten hold over 8.5%. Germline V gene lookup returns CDR1 SGHTA and CDR2 FQGTGA. The ends lost 4 bases at V and 3 bases at J; junction bases unmatched: 6. CDR3 length equals 15 residues. The chain couples TRBV7-3 to TRBJ2-5, with 9 nucleotides matching TRBD2. The sequence came from a woman aged 45-65 years in good health and CMV-seropositive. Sequencing was done on a sample of PBMCs. The CDR3 coding sequence is TGTGCCAGCAGCTCCCGTATAGCGGGGGAAGAGACCCAGTACTTC. Residues: CASSSRIAGEETQYF. Looking up the rest from reference TRBV7-3 and TRBJ2-5 gives the full variable domain: GAGVSQTPSNKVTEKGKYVELRCDPISGHTALYWYRQSLGQGPEFLIYFQGTGAADDSGLPNDRFFAVRPEGSVSTLKIQRTERGDSAVYLCASSSRIAGEETQYFGPGTRLLVL.